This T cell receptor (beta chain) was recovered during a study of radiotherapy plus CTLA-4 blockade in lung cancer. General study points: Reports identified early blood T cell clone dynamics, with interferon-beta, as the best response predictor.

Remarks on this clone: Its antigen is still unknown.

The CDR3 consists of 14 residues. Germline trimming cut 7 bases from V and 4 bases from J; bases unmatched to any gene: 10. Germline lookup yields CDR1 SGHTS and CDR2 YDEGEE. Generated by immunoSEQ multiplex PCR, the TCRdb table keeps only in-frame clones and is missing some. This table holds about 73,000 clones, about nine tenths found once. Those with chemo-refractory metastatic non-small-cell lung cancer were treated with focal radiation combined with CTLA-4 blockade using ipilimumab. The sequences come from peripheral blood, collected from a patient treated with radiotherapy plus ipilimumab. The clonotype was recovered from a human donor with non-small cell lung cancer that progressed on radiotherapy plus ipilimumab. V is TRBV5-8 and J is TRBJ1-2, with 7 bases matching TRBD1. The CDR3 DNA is TGTGCCAGCGGAGGGACAGCCGGAAGCTATGGCTACACCTTC. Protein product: CASGGTAGSYGYTF.